This T cell receptor (beta chain) was captured in a study of T-cell reconstitution after alpha-beta-depleted transplantation in children. Notes on this clonotype: Its target is not known.

Researchers prepared the TCRbeta library using unique molecular identifiers, the study reports. MiXCR was run by TCRdb on the PCR reads, yielding one entry per CDR3 protein. The sample holds just over 950,000 distinct CDR3 sequences; under 30% are singletons and the top ten take over 25%. Germline V gene data show CDR1 as LGHNA and CDR2 as YNFKEQ. Deletions cut 0 bases from V and 5 bases from J, with 14 bases between. The length of the CDR3 is 15 residues. Findings and limits, study-wide: After transplant, high TCRbeta diversity at day 60 in some patients arose from surviving recipient T cells and thymic progenitors. The authors attributed T-cell counts and diversity one year after transplant mostly to newly produced T cells. The study reportedly traced alpha-beta T cells about two months after transplant to several hundred expanded graft clones.

The chain joins TRBV4-2 to TRBJ2-7, with unresolved D. The sample consisted of PBMCs, mostly from graft donor cells, taken 360 days after TCRalphabeta/CD19-depleted stem cell transplant. The receptor was isolated from a boy less than two years old who had a stem cell transplant for SCID, so the T cells may come from the graft donor. CDR3 sequence: CASSQDGRSFHEQYF. CDR3 nucleotides: TGTGCCAGCAGCCAAGACGGACGTAGTTTCCACGAGCAGTACTTC.